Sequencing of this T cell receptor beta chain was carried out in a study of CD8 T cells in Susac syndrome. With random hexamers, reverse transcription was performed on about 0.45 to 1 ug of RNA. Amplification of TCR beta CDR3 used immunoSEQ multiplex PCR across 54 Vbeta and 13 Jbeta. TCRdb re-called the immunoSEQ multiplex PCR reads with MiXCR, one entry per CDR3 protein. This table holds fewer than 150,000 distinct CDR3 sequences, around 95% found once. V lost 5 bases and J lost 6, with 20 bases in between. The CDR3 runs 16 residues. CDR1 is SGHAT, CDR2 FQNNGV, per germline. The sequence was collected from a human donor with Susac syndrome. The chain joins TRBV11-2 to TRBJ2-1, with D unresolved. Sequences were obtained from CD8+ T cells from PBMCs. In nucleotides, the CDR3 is TGTGCCAGCAGCAACGGTGGGATTCTAAATCCCAATGAGCAGTTCTTC. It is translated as CASSNGGILNPNEQFF.